This TCR beta chain comes out of a study of OX40 agonist ivuxolimab in advanced cancers. Study background: Patients enrolled in dose escalation were diagnosed with hepatocellular carcinoma, melanoma, renal cell or head and neck cancer. Findings of the study overall: At 0.1 to 3.0 mg/kg and by week 6, clonal expansion occurred in CD4+ and CD8+ blood T cells. Averaged across samples, CD8+ T cells carried more expanded clones than CD4+ did. Also showing low normalized T-cell clonal expansion were some of the nonresponders.

With respect to this clone: The antigen remains undetermined.

This CDR3 is built from 16 residues. With 1 base clipped from V and 0 bases from J, the junction kept 4 bases outside the gene matches. Per germline, CDR1 SGHRS and CDR2 YFSETQ. Here immunoSEQ multiplex PCR was the method, and the copy in TCRdb shows in-frame clones only, minus some. The sample lists roughly 65,000 clones, 80% to 85% occurring once. The chain links TRBV5-1 to TRBJ1-3; 7 positions agree with TRBD1. The material sequenced was CD4+ or CD8+ T cells sorted from blood, taken in a trial of the OX40 agonist ivuxolimab. The sequence derives from an adult with an advanced solid tumor such as melanoma, head and neck, liver or kidney cancer. The CDR3 DNA follows: TGCGCCAGCAGCTTGCAACCAGGGGGCTCTGGAAACACCATATATTTT. This encodes CASSLQPGGSGNTIYF.